The clone carrying this T cell receptor beta chain appeared many times. Its cognate antigen is unknown. The sample comes from a study of T-cell memory formation after mild COVID-19. Broader study findings: The CD4+ clones that contracted clustered mainly within CM and EM, and the CD8+ clones concentrated in EMRA.

TCRdb used MiXCR to reprocess the 5' RACE reads, holding one entry per CDR3 protein. The table shows some 97,000 distinct CDR3 sequences, with approximately 12% occurring only once. The CDR3 covers 14 residues. Trimming removed 0 bases from V and 6 bases from J; junction bases left unmatched: 7. Looked up from germline, CDR1 is DFQATT and CDR2 is SNEGSKA (reference sequence). The chain carries TRBV20-1 and TRBJ2-7; TRBD1 agrees at 8 bases. Sequencing used PBMCs or a T cell subset sorted from them (not recorded which). This clonotype was obtained from a man aged 18 to 29 who had mild COVID-19 (a few samples of this study predate the infection). Cell type and time point are not known. The CDR3 is CSARDGARGLEQYF. CDR3 nucleotides: TGCAGTGCTAGAGATGGCGCCAGGGGGCTCGAGCAGTACTTC.